The present entry profiles one T cell receptor beta chain with its context. Its antigen is unidentified. The data are from a study of cytomegalovirus exposure and HLA in healthy donors. Study information: The Caucasian-associated ancestry cluster contained 81% of the 398 genotyped donors.

The CDR3 has 16 residues. Unmatched junction bases numbered 12, after V lost 5 bases and J lost 7 bases. CDR1 and CDR2 from the germline V gene are SGHTA and FQGNSA. In the PCR, 60 Vbeta and 13 Jbeta primers were used. TCRdb keeps only in-frame clones here, not all; method: immunoSEQ multiplex PCR. The table lists some 190,000 clones, around 78% of them singletons. Findings and caveats of the study: Later analysis suggested links between common viral pathogens and several top significant clusters.

This receptor was obtained from a woman in her twenties or thirties in good health and CMV-seropositive. Material for sequencing was PBMCs. This chain connects TRBV7-2 to TRBJ2-5; 11 bases line up with TRBD2. This chain's CDR3 is CASSLGLAVIEGTQYF. The CDR3, as DNA: TGTGCCAGCAGCCTGGGACTAGCGGTTATAGAGGGGACCCAGTACTTC.